These 4 T cell receptor beta chains originate from one sample sequenced in a study of blood T cell repertoires in COVID-19. Clones were sequenced by immunoSEQ multiplex PCR, and TCRdb holds only the in-frame ones, with some missing. Here the sample spans over 120,000 clones, 88% being singletons. Sequenced: peripheral blood. These receptors were obtained from a man in his 70s with acute or convalescent COVID-19.

This chain joins TRBV7-8 and TRBJ1-2, with 7 bases that match TRBD1. The CDR3 is made up of 14 amino acids. J was trimmed by 8 bases and V by 1 base; bases with no gene match: 7. Germline values: CDR1 SGHVS, CDR2 FQNEAQ. DNA for the CDR3: TGTGCCAGCAGCTTAGGGGAGACAGGGTGGGGCTACACCTTC. Translated, it gives CASSLGETGWGYTF.

This clone appeared once. The chain combines TRBV28 with TRBJ1-1; no definite D call. The germline V gene encodes CDR1 MDHEN and CDR2 SYDVKM. The CDR3 length is 17 residues. V lost 3 bases, J lost 0 bases, and 17 bases lay in between. Here the CDR3 reads CASSFFWQRKLNTEAFF. CDR3 sequence (DNA): TGTGCCAGCAGTTTTTTCTGGCAACGTAAATTGAACACTGAAGCTTTCTTT.

Remarks on this clone: A read error may produce the germline difference seen at one junction end. V usage is TRBV29-1 and J usage is TRBJ1-1; 9 bases map to TRBD1. There are 10 residues in the CDR3. Germline loops: CDR1 SQVTM, CDR2 ANQGSEA. For the CDR3, the DNA is TGCAGCGCCGGGGACAGGGCCTTTTCTTTT. It translates to CSAGDRAFSF.

This clone has only one observation. The chain uses TRBV7-2 and TRBJ2-2; 8 bases align to TRBD2. Germline values: CDR1 SGHTA, CDR2 FQGNSA. J was trimmed by 8 bases and V by 6 bases; bases with no gene match: 14. The CDR3 covers 16 residues. The CDR3 sequence: CASRTPGGSSRGELFF. CDR3 DNA: TGTGCCAGCAGGACCCCGGGGGGGAGTAGTCGAGGGGAGCTGTTTTTT.